This T cell receptor (beta chain) was identified in a study of CD8 T cells in cerebrospinal fluid in Alzheimer's disease (dated by TCRdb to the early 2020s). Regarding the complete study: CSF T cell clonal expansion was assessed with two single-cell approaches: plate-based nested PCR sequencing and droplet-based sequencing. CSF gene-expression analysis, which included Parkinson's disease patients, covered approximately 24 samples in total. The droplet-based CSF analysis comparing patients with controls included ten or so healthy controls (approximately 11,000 cells) and ten or so patients with MCI or Alzheimer's disease (about 10,000 cells). The study examined whether cerebrospinal fluid from healthy elderly individuals and from patients with neurodegenerative disease contained clonally expanded T cells. The paper's findings and limits, for the study overall: Only samples with detectable clones (about 11 healthy, 5 MCI, 5 AD, 6 PD) were included in the overall clonality comparison. In pooled data, a highly expanded clone (at least 3% of TCRs) was found in 1 of 10 healthy subjects versus most of the 6 Alzheimer's patients. The EBV-specific clones were neither the most highly expanded clones nor enriched among patients. The largest CSF clone made up a higher percentage of TCRs in patients with MCI or Alzheimer's disease than in controls. Finding EBV-specific TCRs in CSF, the authors cautioned, does not establish a causal link between EBV and Alzheimer's disease.

No count is recorded, though its frequency marks this clonotype as medium-sized (0.01 to 0.1%). Which antigen it targets is not known. Every participant was in good physical condition and had no acute infectious disease. For droplet-based sequencing, live CSF cells were sorted using a live/dead marker. To pellet immune cells, CSF obtained by lumbar puncture was centrifuged at 300g. Each CSF sample was examined for red blood cells, and any sample with blood contamination was excluded. CSF cells were cryopreserved in freezing medium, frozen overnight at -80 °C, and then stored in liquid nitrogen. Before analysis, CSF samples were kept in storage for less than six months. From the germline V gene (reference sequence), CDR1 is MNHEY and CDR2 is SMNVEV. From its cysteine to its phenylalanine, the CDR3 spans 15 amino acids. The record lacks a DNA sequence. Library construction relied on 10x single-cell sequencing. CSF cells were profiled with 10X Genomics single-cell V(D)J and 5' gene-expression libraries. An Illumina NextSeq550 was used to sequence the CSF single-cell TCR libraries. In the original analysis: After V(D)J reads were mapped to the vdj-GRCh38 alts ensemble 2.0.0 reference, the Cell Ranger vdj pipeline was used to analyse the reads. Clonotypes were defined as cell barcodes sharing the same set of productive CDR3 nucleotide sequences. Clonotype information was added to Seurat v3.0 gene-expression metadata to link clonality with transcriptional profiles. Any CSF cell with more than 1,800 genes, more than 7,500 UMIs or more than 10% mitochondrial reads was excluded. To find TCRs with known antigen specificity, CDR3-beta sequences were matched against VDJdb. Only TCRs with complete alpha and beta chains were included in the network analysis of clone sharing, which used the R package qgraph. One entry per CDR3 protein sequence results from the TCRdb reprocessing of the reads, with DNA left out. The V and J calls and clone size come from TCRdb's table, not from the authors' own analysis. This sample's records show 1,500 to 2,000 distinct CDR3 sequences. The ten largest clones capture 6.2% of the sample.

Material for sequencing was cerebrospinal fluid. The receptor was isolated from a human donor in good health. The sequence is built from TRBV27 and TRBJ1-1. The CDR3 region reads CASSLSSGWSTEAFF.